This T cell receptor (beta chain) was retrieved from a study of OX40 agonist ivuxolimab in advanced cancers. Study-level background: Intravenous ivuxolimab was administered to patients every 2 weeks at 0.01 to 10 mg/kg. Study findings and constraints: At 0.1 to 3.0 mg/kg and by week 6, clonal expansion occurred in CD4+ and CD8+ blood T cells.

Details on this clone: Its antigen is currently unknown.

Assay used: immunoSEQ multiplex PCR; TCRdb lists only in-frame clones, some missing. The profile shows about 46,000 clones, 82% of them singletons. CDR1 is SGHTA and CDR2 is FQGNSA in the germline V gene. This CDR3 contains 16 residues. The V gene lost 5 bases and the J gene lost 2 bases, with 19 bases spanning the gap. This specimen consisted of CD4+ or CD8+ T cells sorted from blood, obtained in a trial of the OX40 agonist ivuxolimab. The V and J genes are TRBV7-2 and TRBJ2-7, with D perhaps TRBD2 (7 bases). The TCR sequence derives from an adult with an advanced solid tumor such as melanoma, head and neck, liver or kidney cancer. The CDR3 reads CASSPFTGGRTYEQYF. The CDR3 DNA sequence: TGTGCCAGCAGCCCGTTCACGGGGGGCCGCACCTACGAGCAGTACTTC.